This record concerns one TCR beta chain sequence. Its antigen is not known. Other DNA sequences from this sample encode an identical CDR3 as well. The sample is drawn from a study of cytomegalovirus exposure and HLA in healthy donors. Study-wide points: Using a false discovery rate of 0.05, a later analysis showed that 16,000 or so TCR beta sequences were associated with HLA alleles.

Healthy bone marrow donors made up the donor group. This PCR relied on a set of 60 Vbeta primers and 13 Jbeta primers. Method: immunoSEQ multiplex PCR; TCRdb's copy keeps in-frame clones and lacks some. The sample contains under 150,000 clones, 75% to 80% of which appear only once. V lost 2 bases to trimming and J lost 2 bases, with 7 bases between them. CDR1 and CDR2 (germline): MNHNY, SVGAGI (reference sequence). The CDR3 sequence is 14 residues long. The receptor comes from a woman aged 50 to 65 in good health and CMV-seronegative. The V and J genes are TRBV6-6 and TRBJ1-5, with D possibly matching TRBD1 (5 bases). Sample: PBMCs. CDR3 sequence: CASSYPGGNQPQHF. The DNA for the CDR3 is TGTGCCAGCAGTTACCCGGGGGGCAATCAGCCCCAGCATTTT.